This T cell receptor (beta chain) comes out of a study of shared clonotypes between healthy human individuals. The V segment lost 5 bases and the J segment 4 bases; nucleotides outside the gene matches: 8. The CDR3 spans 15 residues. The germline V gene encodes CDR1 PRHDT and CDR2 FYEKMQ (reference sequence). Some clones are missing from TCRdb's copy, which holds only in-frame ones; the method was immunoSEQ multiplex PCR. The table shows approximately 2.1 million clones, with approximately 93% occurring only once. Negatively enriched CD4+ T cells were divided by CD45RA into naive and memory. The sequencing sample was made of naive CD4+ T cells from PBMCs. The subset was: CD45RA+ positively selected. The clonotype comes from a man between 18 and 29 years old in good health. Some clones in this sample may be carry-over from other donors' samples. The chain recombines TRBV13 with TRBJ2-1; TRBD1 matches at 7 bases. The CDR3 coding sequence is TGTGCCAGCAGCCCACCGGGACAGCTGTACAATGAGCAGTTCTTC. Translating it yields CASSPPGQLYNEQFF.